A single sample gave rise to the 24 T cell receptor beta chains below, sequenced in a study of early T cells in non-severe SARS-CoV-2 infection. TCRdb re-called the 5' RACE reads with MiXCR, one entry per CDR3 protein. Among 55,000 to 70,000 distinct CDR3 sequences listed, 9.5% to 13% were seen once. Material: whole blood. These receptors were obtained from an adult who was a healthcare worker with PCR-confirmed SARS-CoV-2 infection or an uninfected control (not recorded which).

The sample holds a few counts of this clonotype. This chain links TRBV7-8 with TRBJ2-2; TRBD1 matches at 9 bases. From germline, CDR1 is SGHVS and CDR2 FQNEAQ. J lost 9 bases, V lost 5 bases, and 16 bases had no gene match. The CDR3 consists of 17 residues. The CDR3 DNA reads TGTGCCAGCAGCGCCCGGACAGGGGAGAGCGTCCGTCGGGAGCTGTTTTTT. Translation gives CASSARTGESVRRELFF.

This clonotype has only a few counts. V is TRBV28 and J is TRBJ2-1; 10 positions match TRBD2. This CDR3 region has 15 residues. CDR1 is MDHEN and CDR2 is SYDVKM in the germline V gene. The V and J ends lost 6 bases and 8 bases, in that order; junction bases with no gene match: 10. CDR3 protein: CASRETSGKGYEQFF. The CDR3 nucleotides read TGTGCCAGCAGGGAAACTAGCGGGAAGGGCTATGAGCAGTTCTTC.

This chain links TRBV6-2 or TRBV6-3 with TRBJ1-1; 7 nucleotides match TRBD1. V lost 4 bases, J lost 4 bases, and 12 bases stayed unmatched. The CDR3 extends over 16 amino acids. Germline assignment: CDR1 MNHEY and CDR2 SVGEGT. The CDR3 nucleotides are TGTGCCAGCAGTTCGACCGGGACAGCCTGGGGCACTGAAGCTTTCTTT. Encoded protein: CASSSTGTAWGTEAFF.

The DNA of the CDR3 is TGTGCCAGCAGTTCGCGCGGGTCCTACAATGAGCAGTTCTTC. Translated: CASSSRGSYNEQFF. The chain employs TRBV6-2 or TRBV6-3 and TRBJ2-1, with D perhaps TRBD2 (5 bases). This CDR3 contains 14 residues. The germline V and J ends were trimmed by 4 bases and 1 base, with 8 bases remaining between them. Germline V gene sequence: CDR1 MNHEY, CDR2 SVGEGT.

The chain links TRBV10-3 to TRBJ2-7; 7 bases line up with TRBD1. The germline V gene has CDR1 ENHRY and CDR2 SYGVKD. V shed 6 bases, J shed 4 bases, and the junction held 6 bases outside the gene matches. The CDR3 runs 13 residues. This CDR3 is CAISGQANYEQYF. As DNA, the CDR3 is TGTGCCATCAGCGGACAGGCAAATTACGAGCAGTACTTC.

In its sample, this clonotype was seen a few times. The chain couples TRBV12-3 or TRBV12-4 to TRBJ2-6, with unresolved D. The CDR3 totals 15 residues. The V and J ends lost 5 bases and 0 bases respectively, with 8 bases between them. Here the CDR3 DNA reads TGTGCCAGCAGTCCCTCCTACTCTGGGGCCAACGTCCTGACTTTC. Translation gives CASSPSYSGANVLTF.

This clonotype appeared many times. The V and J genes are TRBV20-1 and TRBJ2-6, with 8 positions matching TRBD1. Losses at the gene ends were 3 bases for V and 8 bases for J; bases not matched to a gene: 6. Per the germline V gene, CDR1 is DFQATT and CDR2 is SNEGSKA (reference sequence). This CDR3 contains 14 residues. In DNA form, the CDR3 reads TGCAGTGCTAGGAAGGACAGGGATCCCAACGTCCTGACTTTC. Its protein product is CSARKDRDPNVLTF.

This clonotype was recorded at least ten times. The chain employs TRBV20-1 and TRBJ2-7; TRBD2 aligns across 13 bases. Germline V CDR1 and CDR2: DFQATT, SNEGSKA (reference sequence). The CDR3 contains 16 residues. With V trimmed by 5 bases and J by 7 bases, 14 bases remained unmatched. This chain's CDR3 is CSALKPRTSGSFEQYF. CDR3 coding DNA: TGCAGTGCTTTGAAGCCTCGGACTAGCGGGAGTTTTGAGCAGTACTTC.

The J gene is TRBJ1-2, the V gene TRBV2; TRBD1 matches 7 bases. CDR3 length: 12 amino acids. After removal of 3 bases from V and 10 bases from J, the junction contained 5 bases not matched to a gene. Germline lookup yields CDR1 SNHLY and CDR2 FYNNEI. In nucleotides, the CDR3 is TGTGCCAGCAGTGATCGGGACAGAAACTACACCTTC. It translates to CASSDRDRNYTF.

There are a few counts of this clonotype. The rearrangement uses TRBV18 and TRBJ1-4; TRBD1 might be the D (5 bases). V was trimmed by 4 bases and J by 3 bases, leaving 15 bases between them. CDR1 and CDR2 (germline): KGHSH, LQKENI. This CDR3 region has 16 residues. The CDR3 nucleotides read TGTGCCAGCTCACTACTAGCGGGGGTGTCTAATGAAAAACTGTTTTTT. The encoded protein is CASSLLAGVSNEKLFF.

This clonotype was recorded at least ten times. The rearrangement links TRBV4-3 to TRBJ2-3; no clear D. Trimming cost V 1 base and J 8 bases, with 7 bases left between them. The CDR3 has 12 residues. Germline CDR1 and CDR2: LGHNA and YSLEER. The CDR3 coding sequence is TGCGCCAGCAGCCAAGCCAGGACTACGCAGTATTTT. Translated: CASSQARTTQYF.

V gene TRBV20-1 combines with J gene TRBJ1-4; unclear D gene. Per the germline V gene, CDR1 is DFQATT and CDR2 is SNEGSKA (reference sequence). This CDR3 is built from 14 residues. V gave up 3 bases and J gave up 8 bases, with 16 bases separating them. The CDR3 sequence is CSASYAIPGEKLFF. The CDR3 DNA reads TGCAGTGCTAGCTACGCAATACCTGGGGAAAAACTGTTTTTT.

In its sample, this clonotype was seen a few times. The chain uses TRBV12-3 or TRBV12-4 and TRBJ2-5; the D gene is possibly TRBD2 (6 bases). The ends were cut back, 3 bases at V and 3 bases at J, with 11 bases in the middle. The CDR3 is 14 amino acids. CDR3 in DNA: TGTGCCAGCAGTTTCCCGGGAGCTAAAGAGACCCAGTACTTC. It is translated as CASSFPGAKETQYF.

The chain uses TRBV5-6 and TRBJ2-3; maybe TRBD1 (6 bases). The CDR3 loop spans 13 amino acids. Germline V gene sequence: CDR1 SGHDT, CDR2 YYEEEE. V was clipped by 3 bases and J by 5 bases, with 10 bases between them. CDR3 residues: CASSWADRDTQYF. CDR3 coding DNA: TGTGCCAGCAGCTGGGCGGACAGAGATACGCAGTATTTT.

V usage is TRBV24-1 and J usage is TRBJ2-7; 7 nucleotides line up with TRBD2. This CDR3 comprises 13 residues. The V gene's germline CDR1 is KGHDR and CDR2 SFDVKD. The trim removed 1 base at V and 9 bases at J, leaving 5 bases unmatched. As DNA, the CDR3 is TGTGCCACCAGTGATTTTCGGGGGGACGGGCAGTACTTC. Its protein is CATSDFRGDGQYF.

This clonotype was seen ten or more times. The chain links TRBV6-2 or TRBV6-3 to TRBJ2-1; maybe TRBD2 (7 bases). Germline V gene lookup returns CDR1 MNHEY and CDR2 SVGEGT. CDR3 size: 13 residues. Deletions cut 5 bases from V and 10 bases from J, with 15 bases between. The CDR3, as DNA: TGTGCCAGCAGTAGCGGGGAGAGGGGGGAGCAGTTCTTC. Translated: CASSSGERGEQFF.

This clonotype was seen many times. In nucleotides, the CDR3 is TGCGCCAGCAGCTTGGTTGGTCAGAACTACGAGCAGTACTTC. It encodes CASSLVGQNYEQYF. The V gene is TRBV5-1, the J gene TRBJ2-7; D is undetermined. CDR1 and CDR2 (germline): SGHRS, YFSETQ. This CDR3 has 14 amino acids. Trimming shortened V by 0 bases and J by 3 bases, and 10 bases separated the two germline ends.

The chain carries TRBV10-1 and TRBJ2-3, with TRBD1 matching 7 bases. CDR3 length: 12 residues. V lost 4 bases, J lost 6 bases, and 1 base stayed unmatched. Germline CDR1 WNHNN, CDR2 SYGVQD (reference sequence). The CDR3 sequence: CASSATGDTQYF. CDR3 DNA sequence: TGCGCCAGCAGTGCGACAGGGGATACGCAGTATTTT.

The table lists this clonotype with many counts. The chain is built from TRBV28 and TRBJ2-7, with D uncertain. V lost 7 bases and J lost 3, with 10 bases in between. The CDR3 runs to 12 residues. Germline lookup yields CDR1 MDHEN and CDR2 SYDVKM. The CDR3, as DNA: TGTGCCAGCAATAACAGCTACTACGAGCAGTACTTC. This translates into CASNNSYYEQYF.

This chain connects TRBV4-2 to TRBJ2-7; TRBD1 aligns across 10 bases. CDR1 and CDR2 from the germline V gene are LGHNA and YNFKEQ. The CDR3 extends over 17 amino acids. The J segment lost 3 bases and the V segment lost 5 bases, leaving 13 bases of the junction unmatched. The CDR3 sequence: CASSASGQGLSIYEQYF. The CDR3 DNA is TGTGCCAGCAGCGCATCGGGACAGGGGCTCTCAATCTACGAGCAGTACTTC.

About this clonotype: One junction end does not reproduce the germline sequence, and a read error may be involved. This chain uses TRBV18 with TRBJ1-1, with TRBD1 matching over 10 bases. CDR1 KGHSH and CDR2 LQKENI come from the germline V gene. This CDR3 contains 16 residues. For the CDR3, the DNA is TGTGTCAGCTCACCACCCGTCGGACAGGGGGACACTGAAGCTTTCTTT. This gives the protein CVSSPPVGQGDTEAFF.

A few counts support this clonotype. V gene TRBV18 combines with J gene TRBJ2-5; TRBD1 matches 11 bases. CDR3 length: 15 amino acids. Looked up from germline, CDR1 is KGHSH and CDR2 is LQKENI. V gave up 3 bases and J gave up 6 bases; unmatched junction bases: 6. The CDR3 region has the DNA TGTGCCAGCTCACCGCGGACAGGGGGCGTGAAGACCCAGTACTTC. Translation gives CASSPRTGGVKTQYF.

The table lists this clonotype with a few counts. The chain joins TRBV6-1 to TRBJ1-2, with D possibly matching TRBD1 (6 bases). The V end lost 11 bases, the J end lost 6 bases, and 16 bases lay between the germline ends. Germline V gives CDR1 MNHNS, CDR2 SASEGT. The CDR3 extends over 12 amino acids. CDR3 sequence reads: CAGTQGWDGYTF. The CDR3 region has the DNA TGTGCCGGAACTCAGGGGTGGGATGGCTACACCTTC.

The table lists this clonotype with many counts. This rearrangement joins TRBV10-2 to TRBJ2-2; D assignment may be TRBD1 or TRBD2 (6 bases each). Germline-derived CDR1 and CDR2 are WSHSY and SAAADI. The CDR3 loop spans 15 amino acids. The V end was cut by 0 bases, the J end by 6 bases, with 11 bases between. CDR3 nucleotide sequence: TGCGCCAGCAGTGAGTCATCCGGGGGCCCCGGGGAGCTGTTTTTT. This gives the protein CASSESSGGPGELFF.